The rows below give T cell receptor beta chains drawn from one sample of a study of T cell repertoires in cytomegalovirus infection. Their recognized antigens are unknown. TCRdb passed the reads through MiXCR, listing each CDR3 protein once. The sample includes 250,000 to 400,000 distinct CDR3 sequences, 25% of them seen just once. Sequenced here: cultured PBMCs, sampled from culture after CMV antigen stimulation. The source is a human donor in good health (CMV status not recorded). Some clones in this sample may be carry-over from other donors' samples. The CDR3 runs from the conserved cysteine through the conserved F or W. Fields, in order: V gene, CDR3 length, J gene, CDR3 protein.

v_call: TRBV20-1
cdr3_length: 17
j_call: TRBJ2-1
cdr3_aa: CSARGSSLAGEGNEQFF

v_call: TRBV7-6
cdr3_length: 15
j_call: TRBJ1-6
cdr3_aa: CASSYDPGWGSPLHF

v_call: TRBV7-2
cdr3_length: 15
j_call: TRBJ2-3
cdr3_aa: CASSLGTTGAHTQYF

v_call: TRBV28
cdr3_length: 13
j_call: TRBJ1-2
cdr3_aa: CASSLGRVYGYTF

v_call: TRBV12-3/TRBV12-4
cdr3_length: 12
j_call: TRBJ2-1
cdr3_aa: CAVTRSYNEQFF

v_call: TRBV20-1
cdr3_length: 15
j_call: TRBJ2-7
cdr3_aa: CSAGRQGRDHYEQYF

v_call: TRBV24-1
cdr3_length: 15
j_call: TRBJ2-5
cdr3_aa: CATSGGTGRTETQYF

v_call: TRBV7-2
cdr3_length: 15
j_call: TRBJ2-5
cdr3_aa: CASSLVPGPRETQYF

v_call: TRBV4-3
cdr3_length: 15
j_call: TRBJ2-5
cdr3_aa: CASSQLPGGWETQYF

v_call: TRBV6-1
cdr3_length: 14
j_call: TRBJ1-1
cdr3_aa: CASKGGGLGAEAFF

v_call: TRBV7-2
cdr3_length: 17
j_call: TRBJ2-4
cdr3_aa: CASSDYIGGIAKNIQYF

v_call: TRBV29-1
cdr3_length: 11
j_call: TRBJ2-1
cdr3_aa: CSVAGSREQFF

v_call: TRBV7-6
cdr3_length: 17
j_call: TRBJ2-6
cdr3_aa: CASSPGNILSGANVLTF

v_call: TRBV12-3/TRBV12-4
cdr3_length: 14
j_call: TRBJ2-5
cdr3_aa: CASSTSDGKETQYF

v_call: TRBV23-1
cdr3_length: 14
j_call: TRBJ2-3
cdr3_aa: CASRKRFTPDTQYF

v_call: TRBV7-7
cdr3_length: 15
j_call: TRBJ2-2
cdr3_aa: CATPGASGGTGELFF

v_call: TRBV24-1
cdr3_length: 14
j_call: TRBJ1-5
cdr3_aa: CATSAGGNTQPQHF

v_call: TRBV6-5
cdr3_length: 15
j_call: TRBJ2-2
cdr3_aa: CASSQTGWGTGELFF

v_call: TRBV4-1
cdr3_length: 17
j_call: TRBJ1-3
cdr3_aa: CASSQGRTGRSGNTIYF

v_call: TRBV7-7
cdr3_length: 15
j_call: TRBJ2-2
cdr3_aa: CASSPAVSPGGLLFF

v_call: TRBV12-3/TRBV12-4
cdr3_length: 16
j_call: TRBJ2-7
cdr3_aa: CASSLSFAKLTYEQYF

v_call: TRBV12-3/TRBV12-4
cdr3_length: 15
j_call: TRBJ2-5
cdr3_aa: CASSTAGGRRETQYF

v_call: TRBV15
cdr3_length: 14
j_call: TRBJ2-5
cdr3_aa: CATSSRLGEETQYF

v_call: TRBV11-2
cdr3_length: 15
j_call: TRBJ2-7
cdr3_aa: CASSVPSAGINEQYF

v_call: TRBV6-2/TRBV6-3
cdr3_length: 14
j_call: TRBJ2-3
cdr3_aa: CASTLANHRDTQYF

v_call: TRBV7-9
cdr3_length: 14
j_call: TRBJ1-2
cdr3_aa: CASSPEWAGNGYTF

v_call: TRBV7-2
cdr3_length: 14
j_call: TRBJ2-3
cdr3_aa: CASSADYNLQTQYF

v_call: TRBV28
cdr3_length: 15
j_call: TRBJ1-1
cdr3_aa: CATNGAGQGAFEAFF

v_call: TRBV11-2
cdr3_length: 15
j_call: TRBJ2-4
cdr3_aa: CATAGGRLAKNIQYF

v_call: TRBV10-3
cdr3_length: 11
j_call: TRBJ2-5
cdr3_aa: CAISDQETQYF

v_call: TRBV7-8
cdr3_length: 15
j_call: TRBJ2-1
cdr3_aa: CAGTEASGRADEQFF

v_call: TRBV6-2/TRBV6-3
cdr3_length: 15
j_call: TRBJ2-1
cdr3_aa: CASSLAGSSHNEQFF

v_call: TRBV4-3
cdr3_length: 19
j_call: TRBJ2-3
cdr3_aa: CASSQVLGLAGVSADTQYF

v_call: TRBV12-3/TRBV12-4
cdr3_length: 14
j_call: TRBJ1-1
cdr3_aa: CASFVRPLGTEAFF

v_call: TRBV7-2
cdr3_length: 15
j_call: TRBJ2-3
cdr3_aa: CASSPSGPGADTQYF

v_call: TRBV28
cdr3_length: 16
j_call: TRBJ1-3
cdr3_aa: CASSFIRPSAGNTIYF

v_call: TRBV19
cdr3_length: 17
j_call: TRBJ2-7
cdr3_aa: CASSMRTSGVEPHEQYF

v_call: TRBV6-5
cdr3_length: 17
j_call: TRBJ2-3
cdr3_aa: CASSYGGRGMGPDTQYF

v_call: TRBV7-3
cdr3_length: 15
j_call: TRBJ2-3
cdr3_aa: CASSLGISSTDTQYF

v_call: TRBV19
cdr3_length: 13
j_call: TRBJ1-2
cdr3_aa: CASSTLPMGGYTF

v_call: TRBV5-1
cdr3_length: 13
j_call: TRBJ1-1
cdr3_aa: CASRPGLNTEAFF